These 12 T cell receptor beta chains were sequenced from one sample in a study of blood T cell repertoires in COVID-19. TCRdb's table, derived via immunoSEQ multiplex PCR, lists solely in-frame clones and lacks some. In the table there are tens of thousands of clones, over 80% of which are singletons. The source material was peripheral blood. The receptors were gathered from a human donor with active COVID-19. The donor label of this sample is uncertain.

The rearrangement links TRBV18 to TRBJ1-2; D gene ambiguous. Trimming took off 2 bases at V and 6 bases at J, with 13 bases between the two ends. In germline, CDR1 is KGHSH, CDR2 LQKENI. The CDR3 is 14 amino acids. The CDR3 is CASSPSTGKDGYTF. CDR3 bases: TGTGCCAGCTCACCATCGACCGGGAAGGATGGCTACACCTTC.

This clone was observed once. V is TRBV24-1 and J is TRBJ1-5, with TRBD1 matching over 9 bases. CDR1 is KGHDR and CDR2 is SFDVKD in the germline V gene. This CDR3 spans 17 amino acids. V trimming: 8 bases; J trimming: 2 bases; junction bases outside the gene matches: 12. In DNA form, the CDR3 reads TGTGCCACCAATCGGGACAGGGCGGATAAGGGCAATCAGCCCCAGCATTTT. This translates into CATNRDRADKGNQPQHF.

This sequence joins TRBV19 and TRBJ1-2; weak D call: TRBD1 (6 bases). Trimming removed 3 bases at V and 1 base at J, with 15 bases between. CDR1 is LNHDA, CDR2 SQIVND, per germline (reference sequence). This CDR3 contains 16 residues. CDR3 DNA: TGTGCCAGTAGTATCCGCCACAGGGCGGATAACTATGGCTACACCTTC. It is translated as CASSIRHRADNYGYTF.

The V gene is TRBV19, the J gene TRBJ2-5, with 12 bases identical to TRBD2. V lost 5 bases and J lost 2; bases outside the gene matches: 9. Per the germline V gene, CDR1 is LNHDA and CDR2 is SQIVND (reference sequence). The CDR3 is 17 residues long. CDR3 sequence reads: CASSFRLAGALQETQYF. Written as DNA, the CDR3 is TGTGCCAGTAGTTTCCGACTAGCGGGGGCCTTACAAGAGACCCAGTACTTC.

The chain links TRBV6-5 to TRBJ1-1, with D perhaps TRBD1 (5 bases). The CDR3 totals 15 residues. Germline lookup yields CDR1 MNHEY and CDR2 SVGAGI. V lost 6 bases and J 1 base, leaving 15 bases between the germline ends. CDR3 amino acids: CASRRAGLRNTEAFF. Here the CDR3 DNA reads TGTGCCAGCAGACGTGCGGGACTTAGGAACACTGAAGCTTTCTTT.

This rearrangement joins TRBV5-1 to TRBJ2-7; 9 nucleotides line up with TRBD2. Germline V gene lookup returns CDR1 SGHRS and CDR2 YFSETQ. The CDR3 has 15 residues. Unmatched junction bases numbered 3, after V lost 0 bases and J lost 2 bases. DNA for the CDR3: TGCGCCAGCAGCTTGGGTAGCGGGAGTCCCTACGAGCAGTACTTC. Translated, it gives CASSLGSGSPYEQYF.

The chain employs TRBV6-5 and TRBJ2-7; 9 bases agree with TRBD1. The germline V gene encodes CDR1 MNHEY and CDR2 SVGAGI. The CDR3 has 15 residues. Trimming removed 4 bases from V and 1 base from J; junction bases left unmatched: 5. The CDR3 DNA reads TGTGCCAGCAGTTTCGACAGGGGGGATTCCTACGAGCAGTACTTC. Protein: CASSFDRGDSYEQYF.

CDR3 nucleotide sequence: TGTGCCTGGAGGACTCCGGGACAAATCTCTGGAAACACCATATATTTT. Protein sequence: CAWRTPGQISGNTIYF. The chain recombines TRBV30 with TRBJ1-3, with D possibly matching TRBD1 (6 bases). Germline V gives CDR1 GTSNPN, CDR2 SVGIG (reference sequence). V lost 3 bases to trimming and J lost 0 bases, with 15 bases between them. There are 16 residues in the CDR3.

This chain links TRBV27 with TRBJ2-1; 9 bases are shared with TRBD1. V lost 7 bases and J lost 6; bases outside the gene matches: 7. CDR1 and CDR2 from the germline V gene are MNHEY and SMNVEV (reference sequence). This CDR3 has 14 residues. The CDR3 DNA is TGTGCCAGCAAGGGGACAGGGAGAGGCAATGAGCAGTTCTTC. As protein: CASKGTGRGNEQFF.

The chain is built from TRBV7-3 and TRBJ1-1; 9 bases map to TRBD1. The CDR3 sequence is 15 residues long. The germline V gene has CDR1 SGHTA and CDR2 FQGTGA. Unmatched junction bases numbered 6, after V lost 5 bases and J lost 2 bases. CDR3 residues: CASSKTGQGNTEAFF. The DNA of the CDR3 is TGTGCCAGCAGCAAAACGGGACAGGGAAACACTGAAGCTTTCTTT.

The chain links TRBV27 to TRBJ1-2; 10 positions match TRBD1. V gave up 6 bases and J gave up 1 base; unmatched junction bases: 11. The CDR3 totals 17 residues. Germline V CDR1 and CDR2: MNHEY, SMNVEV (reference sequence). Here the CDR3 DNA reads TGTGCCAGCAGAACTGGACAGGGGGTTGGGGTTAACTATGGCTACACCTTC. Translated, it gives CASRTGQGVGVNYGYTF.

The V and J genes are TRBV9 and TRBJ2-1; 7 bases agree with TRBD2. V dropped 4 bases and J dropped 2; count of bases not matched to a gene: 6. The CDR3 is made up of 15 amino acids. From germline, CDR1 is SGDLS and CDR2 YYNGEE. The CDR3, as DNA: TGTGCCAGCAGCCCCAAACGGGAGGCCTACAATGAGCAGTTCTTC. Its protein is CASSPKREAYNEQFF.